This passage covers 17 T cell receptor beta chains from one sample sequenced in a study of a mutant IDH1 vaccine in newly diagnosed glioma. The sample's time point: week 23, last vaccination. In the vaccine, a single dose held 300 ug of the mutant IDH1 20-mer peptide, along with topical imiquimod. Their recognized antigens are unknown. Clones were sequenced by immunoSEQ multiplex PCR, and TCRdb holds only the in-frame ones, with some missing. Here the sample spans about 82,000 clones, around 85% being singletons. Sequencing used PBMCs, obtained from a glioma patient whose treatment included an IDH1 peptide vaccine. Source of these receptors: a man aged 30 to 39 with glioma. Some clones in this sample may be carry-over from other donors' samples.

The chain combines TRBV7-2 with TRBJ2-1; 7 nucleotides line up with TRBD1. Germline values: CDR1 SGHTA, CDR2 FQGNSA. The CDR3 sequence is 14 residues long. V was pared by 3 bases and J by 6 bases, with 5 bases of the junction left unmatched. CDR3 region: CASSFIPGGNEQFF. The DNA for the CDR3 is TGTGCCAGCAGCTTTATCCCAGGGGGCAATGAGCAGTTCTTC.

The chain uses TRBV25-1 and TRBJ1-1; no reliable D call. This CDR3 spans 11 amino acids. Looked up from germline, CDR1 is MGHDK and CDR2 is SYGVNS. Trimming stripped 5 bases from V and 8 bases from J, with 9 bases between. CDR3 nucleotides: TGTGCCAGCAGTAACGGGCCCGAAGCTTTCTTT. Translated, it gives CASSNGPEAFF.

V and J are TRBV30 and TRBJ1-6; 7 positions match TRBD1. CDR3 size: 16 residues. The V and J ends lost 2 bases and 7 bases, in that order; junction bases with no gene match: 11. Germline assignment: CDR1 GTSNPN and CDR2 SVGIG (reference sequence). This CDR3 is CAWSPPDRVKNSPLHF. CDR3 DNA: TGTGCCTGGAGTCCGCCCGACAGGGTGAAAAATTCACCCCTCCACTTT.

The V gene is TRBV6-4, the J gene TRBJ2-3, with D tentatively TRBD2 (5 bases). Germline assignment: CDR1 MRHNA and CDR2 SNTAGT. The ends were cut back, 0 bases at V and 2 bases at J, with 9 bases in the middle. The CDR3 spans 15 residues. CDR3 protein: CASSDSFRDTDTQYF. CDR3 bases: TGTGCCAGCAGTGACTCGTTTCGGGACACAGATACGCAGTATTTT.

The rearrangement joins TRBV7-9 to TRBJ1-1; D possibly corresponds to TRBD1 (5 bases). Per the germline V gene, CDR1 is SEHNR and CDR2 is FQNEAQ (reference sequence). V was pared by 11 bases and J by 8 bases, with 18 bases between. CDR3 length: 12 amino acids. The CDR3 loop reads CALFSGRSEAFF. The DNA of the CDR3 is TGTGCCTTATTTTCGGGACGGTCCGAAGCTTTCTTT.

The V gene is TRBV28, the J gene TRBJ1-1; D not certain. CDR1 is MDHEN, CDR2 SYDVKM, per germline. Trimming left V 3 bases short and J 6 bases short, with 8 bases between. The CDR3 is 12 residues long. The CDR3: CASSFPGAEAFF. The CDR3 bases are TGTGCCAGCAGTTTTCCCGGGGCTGAAGCTTTCTTT.

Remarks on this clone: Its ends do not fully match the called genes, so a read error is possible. The CDR3 region has the DNA TGTGCCGGCAGTTTATTTATCGGGGGCGGGGGTTCACCCCTCCACTTT. It encodes CAGSLFIGGGGSPLHF. The J gene is TRBJ1-6, the V gene TRBV27; weak D call: TRBD1 (6 bases). This CDR3 comprises 16 residues. The germline V gene encodes CDR1 MNHEY and CDR2 SMNVEV (reference sequence).

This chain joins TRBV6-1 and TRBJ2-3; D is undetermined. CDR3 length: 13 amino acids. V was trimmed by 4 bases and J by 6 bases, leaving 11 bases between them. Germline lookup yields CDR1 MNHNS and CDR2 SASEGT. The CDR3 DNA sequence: TGTGCCAGCAGTGCCACTTCCCAGGATACGCAGTATTTT. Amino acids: CASSATSQDTQYF.

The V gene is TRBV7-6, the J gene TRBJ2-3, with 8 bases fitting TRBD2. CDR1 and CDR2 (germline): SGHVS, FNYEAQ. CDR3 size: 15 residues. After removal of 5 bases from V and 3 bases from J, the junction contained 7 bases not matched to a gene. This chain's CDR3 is CASSPGTRETDTQYF. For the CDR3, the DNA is TGTGCCAGCAGCCCCGGGACTAGGGAAACAGATACGCAGTATTTT.

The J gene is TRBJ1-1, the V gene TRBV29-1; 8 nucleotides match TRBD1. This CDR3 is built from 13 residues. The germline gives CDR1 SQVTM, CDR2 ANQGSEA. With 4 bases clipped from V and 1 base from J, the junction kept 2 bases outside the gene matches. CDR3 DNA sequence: TGCAGCGTTGCACAGGGGGGGAACACTGAAGCTTTCTTT. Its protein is CSVAQGGNTEAFF.

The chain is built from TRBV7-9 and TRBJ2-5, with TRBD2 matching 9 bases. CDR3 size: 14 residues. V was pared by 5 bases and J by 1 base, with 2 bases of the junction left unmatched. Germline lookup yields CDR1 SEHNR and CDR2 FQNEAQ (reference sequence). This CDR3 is CASSTGLAQETQYF. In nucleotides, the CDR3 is TGTGCCAGCAGCACGGGACTAGCCCAAGAGACCCAGTACTTC.

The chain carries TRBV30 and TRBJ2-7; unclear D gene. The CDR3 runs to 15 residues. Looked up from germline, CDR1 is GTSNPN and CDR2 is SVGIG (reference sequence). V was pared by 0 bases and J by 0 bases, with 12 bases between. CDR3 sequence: CAWSVGTFPSYEQYF. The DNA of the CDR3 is TGTGCCTGGAGTGTAGGAACCTTCCCCTCCTACGAGCAGTACTTC.

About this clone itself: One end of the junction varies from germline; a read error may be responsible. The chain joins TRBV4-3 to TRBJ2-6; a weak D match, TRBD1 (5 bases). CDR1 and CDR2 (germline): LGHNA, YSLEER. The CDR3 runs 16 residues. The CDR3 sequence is CASSQDPLSGANVLAF. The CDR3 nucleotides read TGCGCCAGCAGCCAAGATCCCCTCTCTGGGGCCAACGTCCTGGCTTTC.

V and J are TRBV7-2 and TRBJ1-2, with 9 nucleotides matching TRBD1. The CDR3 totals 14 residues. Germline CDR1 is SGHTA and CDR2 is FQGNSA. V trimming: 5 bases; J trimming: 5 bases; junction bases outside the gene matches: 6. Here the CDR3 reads CASSPRTGDYGYTF. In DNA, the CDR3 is TGTGCCAGCAGCCCCCGGACAGGGGATTATGGCTACACCTTC.

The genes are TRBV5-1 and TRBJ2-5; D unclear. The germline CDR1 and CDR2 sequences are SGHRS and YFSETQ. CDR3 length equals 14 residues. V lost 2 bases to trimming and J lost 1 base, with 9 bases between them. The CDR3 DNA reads TGCGCCAGCAGCTTTAATATCCCCCAAGAGACCCAGTACTTC. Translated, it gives CASSFNIPQETQYF. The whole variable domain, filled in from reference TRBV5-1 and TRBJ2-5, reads KAGVTQTPRYLIKTRGQQVTLSCSPISGHRSVSWYQQTPGQGLQFLFEYFSETQRNKGNFPGRFSGRQFSNSRSEMNVSTLELGDSALYLCASSFNIPQETQYFGPGTRLLVL.

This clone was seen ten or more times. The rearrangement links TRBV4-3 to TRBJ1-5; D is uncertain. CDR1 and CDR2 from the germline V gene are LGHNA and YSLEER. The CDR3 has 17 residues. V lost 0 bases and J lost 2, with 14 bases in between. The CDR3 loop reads CASSQEPWGYGNQPQHF. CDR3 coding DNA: TGCGCCAGCAGCCAAGAACCATGGGGTTACGGCAATCAGCCCCAGCATTTT.

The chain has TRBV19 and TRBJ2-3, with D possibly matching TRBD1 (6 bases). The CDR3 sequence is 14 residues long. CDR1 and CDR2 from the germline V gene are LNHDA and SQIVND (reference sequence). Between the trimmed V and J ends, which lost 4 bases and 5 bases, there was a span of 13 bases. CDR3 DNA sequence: TGTGCCAGTAGTACCCAGGGGCGAATAGATACGCAGTATTTT. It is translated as CASSTQGRIDTQYF.